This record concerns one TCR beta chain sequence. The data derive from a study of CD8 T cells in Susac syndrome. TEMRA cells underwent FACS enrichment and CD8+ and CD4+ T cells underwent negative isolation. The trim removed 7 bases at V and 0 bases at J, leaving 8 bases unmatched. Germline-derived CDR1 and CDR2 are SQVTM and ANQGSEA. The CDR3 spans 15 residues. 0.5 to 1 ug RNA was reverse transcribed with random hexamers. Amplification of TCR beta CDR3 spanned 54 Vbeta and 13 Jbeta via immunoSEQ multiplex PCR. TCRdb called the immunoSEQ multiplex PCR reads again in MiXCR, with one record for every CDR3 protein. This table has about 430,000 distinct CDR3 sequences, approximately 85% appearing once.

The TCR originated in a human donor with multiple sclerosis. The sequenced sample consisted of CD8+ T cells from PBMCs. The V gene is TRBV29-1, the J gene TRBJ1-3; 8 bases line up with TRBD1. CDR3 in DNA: TGCAGCGCTACTGCAGGGGGCGACTCTGGAAACACCATATATTTT. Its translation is CSATAGGDSGNTIYF.